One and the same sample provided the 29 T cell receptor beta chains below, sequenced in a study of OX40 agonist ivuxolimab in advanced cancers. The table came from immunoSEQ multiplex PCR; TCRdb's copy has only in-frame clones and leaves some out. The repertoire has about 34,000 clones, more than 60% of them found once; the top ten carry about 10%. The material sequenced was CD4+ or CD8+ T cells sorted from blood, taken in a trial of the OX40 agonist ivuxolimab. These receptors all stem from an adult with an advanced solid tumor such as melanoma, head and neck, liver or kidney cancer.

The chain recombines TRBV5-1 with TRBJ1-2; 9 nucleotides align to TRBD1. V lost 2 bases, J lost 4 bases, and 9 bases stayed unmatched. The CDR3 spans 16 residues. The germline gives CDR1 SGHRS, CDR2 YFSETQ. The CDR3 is CASSLTTGTGIYGYTF. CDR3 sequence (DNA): TGCGCCAGCAGCTTAACGACCGGGACAGGGATCTATGGCTACACCTTC.

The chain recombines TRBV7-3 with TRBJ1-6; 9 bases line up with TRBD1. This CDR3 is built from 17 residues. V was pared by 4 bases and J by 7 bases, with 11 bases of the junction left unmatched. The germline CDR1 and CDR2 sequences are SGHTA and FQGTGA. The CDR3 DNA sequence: TGTGCCAGCAGCTCAAACTACAGGGGGCTGGGGAATTCACCCCTCCACTTT. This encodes CASSSNYRGLGNSPLHF.

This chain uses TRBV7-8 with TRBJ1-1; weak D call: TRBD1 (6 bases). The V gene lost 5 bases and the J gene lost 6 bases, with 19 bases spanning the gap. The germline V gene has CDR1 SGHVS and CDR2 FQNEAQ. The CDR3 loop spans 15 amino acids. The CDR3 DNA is TGTGCCAGCAGCCGATACCGTGGAGGACAGCCTGAAGCTTTCTTT. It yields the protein CASSRYRGGQPEAFF.

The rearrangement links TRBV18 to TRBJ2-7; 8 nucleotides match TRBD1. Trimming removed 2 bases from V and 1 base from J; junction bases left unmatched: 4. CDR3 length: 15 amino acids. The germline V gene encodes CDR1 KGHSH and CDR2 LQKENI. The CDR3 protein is CASSPTGGASYEQYF. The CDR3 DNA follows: TGTGCCAGCTCACCAACAGGGGGTGCGTCCTACGAGCAGTACTTC.

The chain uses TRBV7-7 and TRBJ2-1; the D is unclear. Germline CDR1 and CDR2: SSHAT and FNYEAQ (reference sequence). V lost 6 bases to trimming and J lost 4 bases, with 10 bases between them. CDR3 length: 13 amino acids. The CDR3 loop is CASSTEVYNEQFF. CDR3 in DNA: TGTGCCAGCAGTACCGAGGTATACAATGAGCAGTTCTTC.

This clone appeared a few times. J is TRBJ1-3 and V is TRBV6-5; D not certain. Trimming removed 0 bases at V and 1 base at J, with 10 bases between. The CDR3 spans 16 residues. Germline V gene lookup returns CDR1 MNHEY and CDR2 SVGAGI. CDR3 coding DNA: TGTGCCAGCAGTTACTCGGCCCAACTATCTGGAAACACCATATATTTT. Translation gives CASSYSAQLSGNTIYF.

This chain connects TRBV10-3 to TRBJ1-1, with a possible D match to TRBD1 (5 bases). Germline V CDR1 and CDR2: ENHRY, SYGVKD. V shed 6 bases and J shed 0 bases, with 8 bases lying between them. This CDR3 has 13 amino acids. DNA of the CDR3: TGTGCCATCAGGGACATTATGAACACTGAAGCTTTCTTT. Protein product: CAIRDIMNTEAFF.

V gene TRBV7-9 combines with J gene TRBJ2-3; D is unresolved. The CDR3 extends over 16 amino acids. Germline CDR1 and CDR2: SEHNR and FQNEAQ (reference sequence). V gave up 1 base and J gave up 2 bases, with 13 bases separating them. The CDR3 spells CASSLVPTTHTDTQYF. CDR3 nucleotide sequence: TGTGCCAGCAGCTTAGTTCCGACCACACACACAGATACGCAGTATTTT.

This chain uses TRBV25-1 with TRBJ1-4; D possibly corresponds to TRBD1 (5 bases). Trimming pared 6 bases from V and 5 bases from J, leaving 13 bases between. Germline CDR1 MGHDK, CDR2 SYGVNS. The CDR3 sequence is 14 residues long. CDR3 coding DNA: TGTGCCAGCAGACTGACAGCCGTCAATGAAAAACTGTTTTTT. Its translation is CASRLTAVNEKLFF. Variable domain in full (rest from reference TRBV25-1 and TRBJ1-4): EADIYQTPRYLVIGTGKKITLECSQTMGHDKMYWYQQDPGMELHLIHYSYGVNSTEKGDLSSESTVSRIRTEHFPLTLESARPSHTSQYLCASRLTAVNEKLFFGSGTQLSVL.

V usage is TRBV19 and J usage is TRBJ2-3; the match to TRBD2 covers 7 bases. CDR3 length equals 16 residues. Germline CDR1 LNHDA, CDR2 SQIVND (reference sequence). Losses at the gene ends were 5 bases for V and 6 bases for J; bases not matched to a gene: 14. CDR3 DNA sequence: TGTGCCAGTAGTTTCGCTAGCGGTCGTGGAGTGGATACGCAGTATTTT. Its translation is CASSFASGRGVDTQYF. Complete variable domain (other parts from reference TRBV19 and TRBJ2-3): DGGITQSPKYLFRKEGQNVTLSCEQNLNHDAMYWYRQDPGQGLRLIYYSQIVNDFQKGDIAEGYSVSREKKESFPLTVTSAQKNPTAFYLCASSFASGRGVDTQYFGPGTRLTVL.

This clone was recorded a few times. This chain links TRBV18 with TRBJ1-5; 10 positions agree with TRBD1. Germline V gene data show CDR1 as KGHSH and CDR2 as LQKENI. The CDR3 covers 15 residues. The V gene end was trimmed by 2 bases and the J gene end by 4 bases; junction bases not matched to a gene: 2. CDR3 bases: TGTGCCAGCTCACCAGACAGGGGGCCAAATCAGCCCCAGCATTTT. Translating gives CASSPDRGPNQPQHF.

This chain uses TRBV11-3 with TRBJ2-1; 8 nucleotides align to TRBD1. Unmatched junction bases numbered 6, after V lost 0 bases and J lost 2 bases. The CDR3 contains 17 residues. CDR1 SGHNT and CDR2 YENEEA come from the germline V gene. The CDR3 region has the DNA TGTGCCAGCAGCTTAGACGGGCCCAGGGGGCCCTACAATGAGCAGTTCTTC. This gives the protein CASSLDGPRGPYNEQFF.

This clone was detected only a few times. Written as DNA, the CDR3 is TGTGCCAGCAGCTTGGGGAGGGGGCGGGAGGAAAAACTGTTTTTT. This gives the protein CASSLGRGREEKLFF. The chain combines TRBV11-2 with TRBJ1-4; 7 bases are shared with TRBD1. J lost 8 bases, V lost 3 bases, and 9 bases had no gene match. This CDR3 has 15 amino acids. Germline lookup yields CDR1 SGHAT and CDR2 FQNNGV.

The chain's CDR3 is CASSLSANTEAFF. The CDR3 DNA sequence: TGTGCCAGCAGCTTATCGGCGAACACTGAAGCTTTCTTT. The chain uses TRBV7-9 and TRBJ1-1; no clear D gene. From germline, CDR1 is SEHNR and CDR2 FQNEAQ (reference sequence). This CDR3 region has 13 residues. V shed 2 bases and J shed 1 base, with 5 bases lying between them.

DNA for the CDR3: TGTGCCAGCAGCGGGGGATACGAGCAGTACTTC. It encodes CASSGGYEQYF. V and J are TRBV4-2 and TRBJ2-7; perhaps D is TRBD1 or TRBD2 (5 bases each). This CDR3 has 11 residues. Per the germline V gene, CDR1 is LGHNA and CDR2 is YNFKEQ. Between the trimmed V and J ends, which lost 5 bases and 4 bases, there was a span of 6 bases.

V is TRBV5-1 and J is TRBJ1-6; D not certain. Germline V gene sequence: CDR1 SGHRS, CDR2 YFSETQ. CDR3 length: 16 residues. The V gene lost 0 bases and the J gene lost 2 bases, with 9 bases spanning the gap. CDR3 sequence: CASSLDGVAYNSPLHF. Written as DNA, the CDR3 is TGCGCCAGCAGCTTGGATGGGGTGGCCTATAATTCACCCCTCCACTTT.

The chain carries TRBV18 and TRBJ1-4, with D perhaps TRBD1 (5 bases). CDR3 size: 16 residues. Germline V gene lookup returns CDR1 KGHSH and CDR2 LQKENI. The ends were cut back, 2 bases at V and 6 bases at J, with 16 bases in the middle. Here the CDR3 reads CASSPASGRIDEKLFF. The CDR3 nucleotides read TGTGCCAGCTCACCAGCCTCGGGACGCATCGATGAAAAACTGTTTTTT.

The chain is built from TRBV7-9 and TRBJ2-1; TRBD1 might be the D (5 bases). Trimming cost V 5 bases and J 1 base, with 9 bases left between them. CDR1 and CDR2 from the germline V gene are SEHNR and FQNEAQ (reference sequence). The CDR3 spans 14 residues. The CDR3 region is CASSLTGSYNEQFF. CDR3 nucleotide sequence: TGTGCCAGCAGCCTAACAGGTTCCTACAATGAGCAGTTCTTC.

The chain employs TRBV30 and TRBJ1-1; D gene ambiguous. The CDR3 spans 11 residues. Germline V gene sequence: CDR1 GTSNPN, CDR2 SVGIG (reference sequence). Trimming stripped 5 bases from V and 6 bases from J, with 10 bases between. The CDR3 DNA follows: TGTGCCTGGTCTATGGCCCCTGAAGCTTTCTTT. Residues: CAWSMAPEAFF.

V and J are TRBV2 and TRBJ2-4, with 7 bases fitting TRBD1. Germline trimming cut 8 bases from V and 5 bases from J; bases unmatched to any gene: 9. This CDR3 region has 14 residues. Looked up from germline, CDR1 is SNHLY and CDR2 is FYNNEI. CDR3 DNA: TGTGCCAGCCTCGATCCCGGGACAGAAAACATTCAGTACTTC. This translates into CASLDPGTENIQYF.

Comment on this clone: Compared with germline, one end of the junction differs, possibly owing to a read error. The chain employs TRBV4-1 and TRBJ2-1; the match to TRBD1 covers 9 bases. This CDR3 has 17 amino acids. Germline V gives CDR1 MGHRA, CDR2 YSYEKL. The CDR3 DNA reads TGCGCCAGCAGCCAAGATAACAGGGGGCACCCTGGTAATGGGCAGTTCTTC. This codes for CASSQDNRGHPGNGQFF.

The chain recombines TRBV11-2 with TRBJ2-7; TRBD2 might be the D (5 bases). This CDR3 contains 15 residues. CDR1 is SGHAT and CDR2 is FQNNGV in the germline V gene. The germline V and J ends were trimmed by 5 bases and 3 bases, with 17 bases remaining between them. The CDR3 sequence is CASSRRAGSIYEQYF. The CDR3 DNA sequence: TGTGCCAGCAGCCGGCGGGCAGGTAGTATCTACGAGCAGTACTTC.

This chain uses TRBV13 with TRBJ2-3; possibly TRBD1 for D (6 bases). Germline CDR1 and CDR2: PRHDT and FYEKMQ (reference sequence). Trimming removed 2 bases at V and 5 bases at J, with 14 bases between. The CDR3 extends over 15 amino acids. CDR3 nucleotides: TGTGCCAGCAGCTTAAACAGGGTATTTGTAGATACGCAGTATTTT. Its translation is CASSLNRVFVDTQYF.

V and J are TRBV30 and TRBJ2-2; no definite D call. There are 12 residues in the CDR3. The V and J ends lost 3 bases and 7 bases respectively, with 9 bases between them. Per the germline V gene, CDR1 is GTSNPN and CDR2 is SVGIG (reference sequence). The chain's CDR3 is CAWSLGGGELFF. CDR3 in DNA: TGTGCCTGGAGCCTTGGTGGCGGGGAGCTGTTTTTT.

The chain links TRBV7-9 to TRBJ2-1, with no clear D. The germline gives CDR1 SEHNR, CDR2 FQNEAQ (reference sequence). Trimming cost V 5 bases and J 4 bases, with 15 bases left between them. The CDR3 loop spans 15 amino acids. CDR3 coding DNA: TGTGCCAGCAGCCCCTGGGTAGTTACTTACAATGAGCAGTTCTTC. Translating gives CASSPWVVTYNEQFF.

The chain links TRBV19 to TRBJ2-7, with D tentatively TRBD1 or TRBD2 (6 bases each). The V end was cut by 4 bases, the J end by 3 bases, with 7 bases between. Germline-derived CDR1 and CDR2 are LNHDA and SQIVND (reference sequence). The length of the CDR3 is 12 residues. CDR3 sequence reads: CASSKGGYEQYF. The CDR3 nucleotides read TGTGCCAGTAGTAAGGGGGGCTACGAGCAGTACTTC.

Here the CDR3 DNA reads TGCGCCAGCAGTGAAGGACTTTTTCAAGAGACCCAGTACTTC. Residues: CASSEGLFQETQYF. The chain recombines TRBV5-1 with TRBJ2-5, with a tentative D call TRBD2 (5 bases). V shed 5 bases and J shed 2 bases, with 13 bases lying between them. The CDR3 is made up of 14 amino acids. Germline-derived CDR1 and CDR2 are SGHRS and YFSETQ.

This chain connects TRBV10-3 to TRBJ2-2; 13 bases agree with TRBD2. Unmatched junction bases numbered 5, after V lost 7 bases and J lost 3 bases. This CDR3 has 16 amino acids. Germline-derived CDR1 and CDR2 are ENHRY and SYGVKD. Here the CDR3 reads CAINQGLAGDTGELFF. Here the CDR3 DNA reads TGTGCCATCAACCAAGGACTAGCGGGGGACACCGGGGAGCTGTTTTTT.

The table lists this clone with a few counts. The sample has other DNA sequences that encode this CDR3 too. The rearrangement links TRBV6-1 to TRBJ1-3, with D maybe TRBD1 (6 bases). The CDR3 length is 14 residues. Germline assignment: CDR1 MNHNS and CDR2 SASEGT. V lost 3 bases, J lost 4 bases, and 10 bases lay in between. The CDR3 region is CASSDGGSGNTIYF. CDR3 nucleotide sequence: TGTGCCAGCAGTGACGGGGGCTCAGGAAACACCATATATTTT.